This TCR beta chain was sequenced for a study of blood T cells in healthy people across ages. Study conclusions and caveats: From one million sequenced T cells, diversity estimates were lower bounds.

As regards this clonotype: Its antigen remains unknown.

The authors extracted at least 5 micrograms of total RNA per sample. It was with a sample-barcoded 5' primer and a J-beta primer mix that a second PCR of about 6 to 12 cycles was run. Each CDR3 protein is one row after TCRdb ran MiXCR on the 5' RACE reads. The sample lists hundreds of thousands of distinct CDR3 sequences, around 21% occurring once. CDR1 is MNHEY, CDR2 SVGEGT, per germline. V lost 4 bases and J 4 bases, leaving 14 bases between the germline ends. The CDR3 runs 15 residues. This receptor was identified in a man between 65 and 85 years old in good health. Sequenced: blood. The V gene is TRBV6-2 or TRBV6-3, the J gene TRBJ2-4; maybe TRBD1 (6 bases). CDR3 in amino acids: CASSSPGQPKNIQYF. The DNA of the CDR3 is TGTGCCAGCAGTTCCCCGGGACAACCGAAAAACATTCAGTACTTC.